The T cell receptor (beta chain) described here comes from a study of T cells in Graves' hyperthyroidism and ophthalmopathy. Study details: Peripheral blood draws took place at initial diagnosis, ahead of any treatment. General study results and limits: Model predictions of ophthalmopathy came a median around 6.5 months before onset.

Template material for amplifying TCR beta CDR3 regions consisted of RNA transcripts. First-round RT-PCR of the TCR CDR3 relied on the HTBI primer set. TCRdb re-called the multiplex PCR reads through MiXCR, storing one row per CDR3 protein. The sample contains 300,000 to 450,000 distinct CDR3 sequences, about 15% of which appear only once. Only one count was recorded for this clonotype. Its antigen is unknown. The CDR3 runs 16 residues. Deletions cut 6 bases from V and 2 bases from J, with 19 bases between. Germline V lookup: CDR1 SNHLY, CDR2 FYNNEI. Input material: blood. This sequence joins TRBV2 and TRBJ2-5; D might be TRBD2 (6 bases). The TCR was taken from a woman aged 30 to 39 with Graves' hyperthyroidism that later progressed to Graves' ophthalmopathy. The CDR3 loop reads CASRLSRGGRQETQYF. The DNA for the CDR3 is TGTGCCAGCAGGCTTTCGCGGGGCGGACGACAAGAGACCCAGTACTTC.